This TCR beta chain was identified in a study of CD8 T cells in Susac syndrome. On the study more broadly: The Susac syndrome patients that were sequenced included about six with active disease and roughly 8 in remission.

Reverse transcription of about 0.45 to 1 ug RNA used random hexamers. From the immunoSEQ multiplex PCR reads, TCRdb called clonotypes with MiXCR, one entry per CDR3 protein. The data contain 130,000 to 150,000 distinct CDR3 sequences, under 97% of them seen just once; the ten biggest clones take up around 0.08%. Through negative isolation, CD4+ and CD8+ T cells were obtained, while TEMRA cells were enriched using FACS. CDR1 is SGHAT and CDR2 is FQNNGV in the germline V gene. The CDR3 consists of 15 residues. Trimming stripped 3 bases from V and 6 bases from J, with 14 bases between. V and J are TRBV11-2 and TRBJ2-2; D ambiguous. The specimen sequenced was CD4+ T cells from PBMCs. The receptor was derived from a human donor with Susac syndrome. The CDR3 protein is CASSFWRSGAGELFF. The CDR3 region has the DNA TGTGCCAGCAGCTTCTGGAGAAGTGGGGCCGGGGAGCTGTTTTTT. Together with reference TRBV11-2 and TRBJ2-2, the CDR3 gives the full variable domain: EAGVAQSPRYKIIEKRQSVAFWCNPISGHATLYWYQQILGQGPKLLIQFQNNGVVDDSQLPKDRFSAERLKGVDSTLKIQPAKLEDSAVYLCASSFWRSGAGELFFGEGSRLTVL.